Each of the 13 T cell receptor beta chains below was sequenced from the same sample in a study of OX40 agonist ivuxolimab in advanced cancers. The library was built by means of the immunoSEQ multiplex PCR assay. The source is immuneACCESS, and TCRdb retained only in-frame sequences with V and J called. Part of the clones is not carried over; for the studies checked, unresolved V genes explain less than half of this, and the remainder is unexplained. The sample table lists under 65,000 clones, 87% of them with a count of one. Approximately 0.35% of the sample goes to the ten largest clones. The material was CD4+ or CD8+ T cells sorted from blood, obtained in a trial of the OX40 agonist ivuxolimab. These receptors came from an adult with an advanced solid tumor such as melanoma, head and neck, liver or kidney cancer.

The chain uses TRBV2 and TRBJ1-1, with 8 bases fitting TRBD1. This CDR3 contains 15 residues. With 6 bases clipped from V and 1 base from J, the junction kept 7 bases outside the gene matches. Germline assignment: CDR1 SNHLY and CDR2 FYNNEI. The CDR3 sequence: CASSATDRANTEAFF. The CDR3 nucleotides are TGTGCCAGCAGCGCAACGGACAGGGCGAACACTGAAGCTTTCTTT.

The V and J genes are TRBV5-8 and TRBJ2-7, with D unresolved. V was shortened by 3 bases and J by 1 base, with 17 bases between the two germline ends. This CDR3 contains 16 residues. Per the germline V gene, CDR1 is SGHTS and CDR2 is YDEGEE. The DNA of the CDR3 is TGTGCCAGCAGCTCCTCAGGCACGGTGACATCCTACGAGCAGTACTTC. Translating gives CASSSSGTVTSYEQYF.

The chain carries TRBV6-1 and TRBJ1-1; 10 bases are a match to TRBD1. Germline V gene lookup returns CDR1 MNHNS and CDR2 SASEGT. This CDR3 spans 13 amino acids. With V trimmed by 2 bases and J by 9 bases, 3 bases remained unmatched. CDR3 region: CASSERTGGKAFF. CDR3 DNA sequence: TGTGCCAGCAGTGAACGGACAGGGGGAAAAGCTTTCTTT.

The chain carries TRBV19 and TRBJ2-3; 8 nucleotides align to TRBD2. The CDR3 spans 16 residues. After removal of 10 bases from V and 0 bases from J, the junction contained 12 bases not matched to a gene. CDR1 LNHDA and CDR2 SQIVND come from the germline V gene (reference sequence). This CDR3 is CATSMERGRSTDTQYF. CDR3 bases: TGTGCCACCAGTATGGAGCGGGGGAGGAGCACAGATACGCAGTATTTT.

The chain employs TRBV27 and TRBJ1-5; tentatively, D is TRBD1 (5 bases). CDR3 size: 15 residues. Germline V lookup: CDR1 MNHEY, CDR2 SMNVEV (reference sequence). Trimming cost V 5 bases and J 2 bases, with 13 bases left between them. CDR3 nucleotides: TGTGCCAGCAGTCACTGGCGGGACGGCAATCAGCCCCAGCATTTT. Translation: CASSHWRDGNQPQHF.

This sequence joins TRBV7-2 and TRBJ2-7; 7 nucleotides align to TRBD1. There are 12 residues in the CDR3. Losses at the gene ends were 5 bases for V and 6 bases for J; bases not matched to a gene: 4. CDR1 is SGHTA, CDR2 FQGNSA, per germline. For the CDR3, the DNA is TGTGCCAGCAGCAGAGGGGGCTCCGAGCAGTACTTC. Translation: CASSRGGSEQYF. The full variable domain, completed using reference TRBV7-2 and TRBJ2-7, is GAGVSQSPSNKVTEKGKDVELRCDPISGHTALYWYRQSLGQGLEFLIYFQGNSAPDKSGLPSDRFSAERTGGSVSTLTIQRTQQEDSAVYLCASSRGGSEQYFGPGTRLTVT.

The V gene is TRBV5-8, the J gene TRBJ2-3, with 9 bases that match TRBD1. Germline V gives CDR1 SGHTS, CDR2 YDEGEE. The CDR3 is made up of 15 amino acids. The junction had 6 bases not matched to a gene; V was cut back by 4 bases and J by 3 bases. Here the CDR3 DNA reads TGTGCCAGCAGCAACTACAGGGGGCAGACAGATACGCAGTATTTT. Translated: CASSNYRGQTDTQYF.

V usage is TRBV19 and J usage is TRBJ2-2; D not certain. The CDR3 length is 15 residues. V lost 1 base and J 1 base, leaving 7 bases between the germline ends. The germline V gene has CDR1 LNHDA and CDR2 SQIVND (reference sequence). CDR3: CASSIVNRNTGELFF. In DNA form, the CDR3 reads TGTGCCAGTAGTATAGTTAACAGGAACACCGGGGAGCTGTTTTTT.

The chain carries TRBV5-6 and TRBJ1-1; TRBD1 agrees at 9 bases. The CDR3 is made up of 14 amino acids. Germline CDR1 is SGHDT and CDR2 is YYEEEE. Trimming removed 0 bases from V and 4 bases from J; junction bases left unmatched: 1. CDR3 loop: CASSLDRGRTEAFF. The CDR3 DNA reads as TGTGCCAGCAGCTTGGACAGGGGGCGCACTGAAGCTTTCTTT.

This clone has just a few counts. The chain joins TRBV2 to TRBJ1-4; D might be TRBD1 (6 bases). V was cut by 7 bases and J by 8 bases, with 17 bases left in between. The length of the CDR3 is 14 residues. The germline gives CDR1 SNHLY, CDR2 FYNNEI. In nucleotides, the CDR3 is TGTGCCAGCATGAGGACAGTCCAGTCGGAAAAACTGTTTTTT. It codes for CASMRTVQSEKLFF.

V usage is TRBV6-5 and J usage is TRBJ1-5, with D perhaps TRBD1 (6 bases). The CDR3 is 13 amino acids. The V gene lost 3 bases and the J gene lost 7 bases, with 10 bases spanning the gap. Germline CDR1 and CDR2: MNHEY and SVGAGI. The chain's CDR3 is CASSYTGSQPQHF. The CDR3 DNA is TGTGCCAGCAGTTATACAGGGTCCCAGCCCCAGCATTTT.

The J gene is TRBJ2-5, the V gene TRBV10-3, with D possibly being TRBD1 or TRBD2 (5 bases each). Trimming removed 4 bases at V and 4 bases at J, with 13 bases between. CDR3 length: 14 residues. The germline CDR1 and CDR2 sequences are ENHRY and SYGVKD. The CDR3 here is CAISVRDQGETQYF. In DNA, the CDR3 is TGTGCCATCAGTGTCCGGGATCAGGGAGAGACCCAGTACTTC.

This rearrangement joins TRBV14 to TRBJ1-1; D is unresolved. The CDR3 length is 13 residues. Germline loops: CDR1 SGHDN, CDR2 FVKESK. Trimming left V 4 bases short and J 0 bases short, with 6 bases between. CDR3 in amino acids: CASSPRMNTEAFF. The CDR3 DNA is TGTGCCAGCAGCCCTAGGATGAACACTGAAGCTTTCTTT.